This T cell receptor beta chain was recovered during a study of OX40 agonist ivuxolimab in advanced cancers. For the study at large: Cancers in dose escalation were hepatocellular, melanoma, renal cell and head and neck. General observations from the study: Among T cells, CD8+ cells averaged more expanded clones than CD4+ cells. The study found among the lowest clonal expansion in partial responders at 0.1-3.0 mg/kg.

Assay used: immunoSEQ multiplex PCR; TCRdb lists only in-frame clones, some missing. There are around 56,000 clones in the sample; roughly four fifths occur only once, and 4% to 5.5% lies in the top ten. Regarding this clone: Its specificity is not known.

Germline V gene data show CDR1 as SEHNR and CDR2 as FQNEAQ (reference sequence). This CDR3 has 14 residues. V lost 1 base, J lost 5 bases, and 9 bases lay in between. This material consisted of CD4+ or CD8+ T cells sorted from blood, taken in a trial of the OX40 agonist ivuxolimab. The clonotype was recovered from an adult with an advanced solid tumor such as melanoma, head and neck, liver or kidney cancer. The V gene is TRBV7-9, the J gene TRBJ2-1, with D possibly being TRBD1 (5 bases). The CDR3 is CASSLEQANNEQFF. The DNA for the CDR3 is TGTGCCAGCAGCTTAGAACAGGCAAACAATGAGCAGTTCTTC. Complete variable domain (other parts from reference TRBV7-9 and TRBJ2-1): DTGVSQNPRHKITKRGQNVTFRCDPISEHNRLYWYRQTLGQGPEFLTYFQNEAQLEKSRLLSDRFSAERPKGSFSTLEIQRTEQGDSAMYLCASSLEQANNEQFFGPGTRLTVL.